The 8 T cell receptor beta chains listed next were all sequenced from one sample in a study of blood T cells in healthy people across ages. For the second PCR, which ran for 7 to 11 cycles, a sample-barcoded 5' primer and a J-beta primer mix were used. TCRdb re-derived calls from the 5' RACE reads in MiXCR, one entry per CDR3 protein. This sample has 950,000 to 1,200,000 distinct CDR3 sequences, with approximately 38% found just once. Sequencing was done on a sample of blood. These receptors were taken from a young man in good health.

The V gene is TRBV7-9, the J gene TRBJ2-3, with no clear D. The CDR3 is 15 residues long. Trimming took off 11 bases at V and 7 bases at J, with 25 bases between the two ends. Germline CDR1 and CDR2: SEHNR and FQNEAQ (reference sequence). In nucleotides, the CDR3 is TGTGCCTGCAACTTCCTTACTGGCGTTAGTAATACGCAGTATTTT. This sequence encodes CACNFLTGVSNTQYF. Using reference TRBV7-9 and TRBJ2-3 for the parts outside the CDR3, the full variable domain is DTGVSQNPRHKITKRGQNVTFRCDPISEHNRLYWYRQTLGQGPEFLTYFQNEAQLEKSRLLSDRFSAERPKGSFSTLEIQRTEQGDSAMYLCACNFLTGVSNTQYFGPGTRLTVL.

This clonotype was counted only a few times. The rearrangement links TRBV6-5 to TRBJ2-1; a possible D gene is TRBD2 (7 bases). Per the germline V gene, CDR1 is MNHEY and CDR2 is SVGAGI. The V end lost 2 bases, the J end lost 7 bases, and 15 bases lay between the germline ends. The CDR3 totals 15 residues. This chain's CDR3 is CASSYMGGGRNEQFF. The CDR3 nucleotides are TGTGCCAGCAGTTACATGGGGGGGGGCCGGAATGAGCAGTTCTTC.

The chain joins TRBV28 to TRBJ1-1; tentatively, D is TRBD1 (6 bases). Germline loops: CDR1 MDHEN, CDR2 SYDVKM. The CDR3 is 15 residues long. Trimming shortened V by 7 bases and J by 0 bases, and 15 bases separated the two germline ends. For the CDR3, the DNA is TGTGCCAGCACCAATCGCGGGGGCTTGAACACTGAAGCTTTCTTT. It yields the protein CASTNRGGLNTEAFF.

Only a few counts were recorded for this clonotype. This sequence joins TRBV20-1 and TRBJ2-7; tentatively, D is TRBD2 (5 bases). The V and J ends lost 6 bases and 5 bases respectively, with 23 bases between them. This CDR3 comprises 15 residues. Germline-derived CDR1 and CDR2 are DFQATT and SNEGSKA (reference sequence). The CDR3 sequence: CSALPLARTSNEQYF. For the CDR3, the DNA is TGCAGTGCCCTTCCCCTAGCCCGTACCAGCAACGAGCAGTACTTC.

The chain combines TRBV4-1 with TRBJ1-6, with D hard to call. The CDR3 runs 13 residues. CDR1 MGHRA and CDR2 YSYEKL come from the germline V gene. V was trimmed by 3 bases and J by 5 bases, leaving 5 bases between them. The CDR3: CASSQADNSPLHF. CDR3 nucleotide sequence: TGCGCCAGCAGCCAGGCTGATAATTCACCCCTCCACTTT.

The table lists this clonotype with a few counts. The rearrangement uses TRBV12-3 or TRBV12-4 and TRBJ2-5, with D possibly TRBD2 on 5 matching bases. The V gene lost 6 bases and the J gene lost 5 bases, with 19 bases spanning the gap. This CDR3 region has 15 residues. CDR3 sequence (DNA): TGTGCCAGCAGAAATTCCGGACTTGCTACGGAGACCCAGTACTTC. It specifies CASRNSGLATETQYF.

Comments on this clonotype: One junction end disagrees with the germline gene, perhaps due to a read error. The rearrangement links TRBV20-1 to TRBJ1-6; D might be TRBD1 (6 bases). CDR1 is DFQATT and CDR2 is SNEGSKA in the germline V gene (reference sequence). CDR3 length equals 16 residues. This chain's CDR3 is CSATQQGGGYSSPLHF. DNA of the CDR3: TGCAGTGCTACCCAACAGGGTGGAGGGTATAGTTCACCCCTCCACTTT.

V gene TRBV6-6 combines with J gene TRBJ2-5; D is unclear. The J call is doubtful: the DNA matches TRBJ2-1 better. CDR1 and CDR2 (germline): MNHNY, SVGAGI (reference sequence). CDR3 size: 14 residues. CDR3 residues: CASSYSQARETQFF. The CDR3 DNA reads TGTGCCAGCAGTTACTCGCAAGCACGAGAGACCCAGTTCTTC.